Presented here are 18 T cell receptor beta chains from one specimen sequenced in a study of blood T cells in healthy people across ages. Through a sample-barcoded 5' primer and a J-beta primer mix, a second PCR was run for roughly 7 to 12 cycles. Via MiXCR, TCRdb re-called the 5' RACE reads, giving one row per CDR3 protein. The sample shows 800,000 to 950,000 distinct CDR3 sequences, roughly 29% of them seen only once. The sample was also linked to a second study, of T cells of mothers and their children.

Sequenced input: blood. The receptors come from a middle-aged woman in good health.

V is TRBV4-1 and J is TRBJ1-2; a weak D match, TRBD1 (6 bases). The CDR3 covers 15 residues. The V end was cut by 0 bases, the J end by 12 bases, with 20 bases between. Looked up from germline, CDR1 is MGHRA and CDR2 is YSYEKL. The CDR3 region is CASSQDMTRGRTDTF. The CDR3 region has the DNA TGCGCCAGCAGCCAAGATATGACGAGGGGGAGAACAGACACCTTC.

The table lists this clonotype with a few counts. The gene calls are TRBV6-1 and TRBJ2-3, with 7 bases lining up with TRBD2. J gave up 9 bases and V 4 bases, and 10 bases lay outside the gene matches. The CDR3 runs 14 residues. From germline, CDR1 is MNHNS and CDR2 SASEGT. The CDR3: CASSGGRAGSTQYF. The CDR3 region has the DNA TGTGCCAGCAGTGGGGGGAGGGCCGGTTCAACGCAGTATTTT.

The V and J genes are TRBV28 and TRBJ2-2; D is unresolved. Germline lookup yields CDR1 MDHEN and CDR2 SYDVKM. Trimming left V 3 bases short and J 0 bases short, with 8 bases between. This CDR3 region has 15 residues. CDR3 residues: CASSFLPANTGELFF. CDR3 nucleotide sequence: TGTGCCAGCAGTTTCCTCCCAGCGAACACCGGGGAGCTGTTTTTT.

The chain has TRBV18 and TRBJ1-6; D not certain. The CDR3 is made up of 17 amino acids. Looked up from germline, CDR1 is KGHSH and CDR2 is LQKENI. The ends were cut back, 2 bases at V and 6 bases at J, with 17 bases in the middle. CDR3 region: CASSPGEAKGVNSPLHF. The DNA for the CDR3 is TGTGCCAGCTCACCAGGAGAGGCAAAGGGAGTTAATTCACCCCTCCACTTT.

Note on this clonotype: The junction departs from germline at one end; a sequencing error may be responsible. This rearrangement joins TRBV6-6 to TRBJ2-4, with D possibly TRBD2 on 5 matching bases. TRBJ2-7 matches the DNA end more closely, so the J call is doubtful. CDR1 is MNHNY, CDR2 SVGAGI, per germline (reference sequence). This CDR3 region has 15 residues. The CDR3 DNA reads TGTGCCAACAGTGACCCTAGCCTCATGGGATACGAGCAGTACTTC. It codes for CANSDPSLMGYEQYF.

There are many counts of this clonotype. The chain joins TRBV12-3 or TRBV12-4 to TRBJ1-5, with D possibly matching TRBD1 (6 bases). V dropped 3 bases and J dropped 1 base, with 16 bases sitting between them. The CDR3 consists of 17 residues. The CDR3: CASSFWGGRGSNQPQHF. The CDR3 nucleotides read TGTGCCAGCAGTTTCTGGGGGGGGCGCGGGAGCAATCAGCCCCAGCATTTT.

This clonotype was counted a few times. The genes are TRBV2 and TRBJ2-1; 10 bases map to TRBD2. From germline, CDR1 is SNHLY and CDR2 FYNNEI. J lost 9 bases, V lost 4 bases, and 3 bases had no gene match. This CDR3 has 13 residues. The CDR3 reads CASSVKRGGEQFF. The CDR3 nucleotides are TGTGCCAGCAGTGTGAAGCGGGGGGGTGAGCAGTTCTTC.

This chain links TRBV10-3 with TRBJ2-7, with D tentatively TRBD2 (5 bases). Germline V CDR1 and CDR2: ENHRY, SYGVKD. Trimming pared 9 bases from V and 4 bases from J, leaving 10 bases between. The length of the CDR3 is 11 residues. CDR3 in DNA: TGTGCCATGGCCACGGGGTACGAGCAGTACTTC. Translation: CAMATGYEQYF.

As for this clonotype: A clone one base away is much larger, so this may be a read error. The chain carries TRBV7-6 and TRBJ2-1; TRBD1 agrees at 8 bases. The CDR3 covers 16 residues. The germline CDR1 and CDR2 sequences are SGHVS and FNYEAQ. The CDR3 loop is CASNLADRGSYNEQFF. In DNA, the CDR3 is TGTGCCAGCAACTTAGCCGACAGGGGCTCCTACAATGAGCAGTTCTTC.

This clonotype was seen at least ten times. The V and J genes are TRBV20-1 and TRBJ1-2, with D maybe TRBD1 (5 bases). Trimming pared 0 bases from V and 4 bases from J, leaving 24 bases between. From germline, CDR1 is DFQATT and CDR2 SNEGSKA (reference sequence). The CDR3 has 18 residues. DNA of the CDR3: TGCAGTGCTAGAGATGGGGACCGGGCAGGTCCACTTGCCTATGGCTACACCTTC. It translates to CSARDGDRAGPLAYGYTF.

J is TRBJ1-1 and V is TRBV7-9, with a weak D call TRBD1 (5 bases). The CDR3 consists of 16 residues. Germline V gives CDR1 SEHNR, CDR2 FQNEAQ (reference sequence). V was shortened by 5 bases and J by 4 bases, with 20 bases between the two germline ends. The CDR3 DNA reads TGTGCCAGCAGCCCTCCGGGACTAAACCCGGTCACTGAAGCTTTCTTT. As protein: CASSPPGLNPVTEAFF.

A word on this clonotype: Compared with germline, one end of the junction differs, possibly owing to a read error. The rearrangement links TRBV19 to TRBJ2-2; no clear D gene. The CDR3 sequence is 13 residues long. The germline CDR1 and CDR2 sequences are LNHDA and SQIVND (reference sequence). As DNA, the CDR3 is TGTGCCAGTAGTATAGGGAACGCCGGGGAGCTGTTTTTT. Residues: CASSIGNAGELFF.

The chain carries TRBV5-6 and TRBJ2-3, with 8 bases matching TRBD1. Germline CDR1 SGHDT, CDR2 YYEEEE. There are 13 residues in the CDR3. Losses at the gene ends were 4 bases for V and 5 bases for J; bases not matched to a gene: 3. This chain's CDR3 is CASSPGQGDTQYF. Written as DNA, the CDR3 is TGTGCCAGCAGCCCCGGACAGGGAGATACGCAGTATTTT.

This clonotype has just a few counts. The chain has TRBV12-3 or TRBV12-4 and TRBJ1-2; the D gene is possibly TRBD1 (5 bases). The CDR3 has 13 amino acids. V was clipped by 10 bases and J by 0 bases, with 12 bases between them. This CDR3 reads CAILGGPNYGYTF. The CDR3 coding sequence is TGTGCCATCCTGGGGGGACCTAACTATGGCTACACCTTC.

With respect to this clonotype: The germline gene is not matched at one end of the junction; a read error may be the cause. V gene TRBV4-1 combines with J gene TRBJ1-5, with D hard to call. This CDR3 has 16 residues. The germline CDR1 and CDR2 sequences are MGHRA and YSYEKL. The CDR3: CASSQEGTRGNQPQHF. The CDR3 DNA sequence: TGCGCCAGTAGCCAAGAGGGAACAAGGGGCAATCAGCCCCAGCATTTT.

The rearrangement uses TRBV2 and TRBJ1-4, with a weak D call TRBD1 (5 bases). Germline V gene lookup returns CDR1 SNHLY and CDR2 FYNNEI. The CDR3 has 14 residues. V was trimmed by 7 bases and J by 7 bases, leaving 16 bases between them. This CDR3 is CASMKYRQGEKLFF. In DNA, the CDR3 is TGTGCCAGCATGAAGTACCGGCAGGGTGAAAAACTGTTTTTT.

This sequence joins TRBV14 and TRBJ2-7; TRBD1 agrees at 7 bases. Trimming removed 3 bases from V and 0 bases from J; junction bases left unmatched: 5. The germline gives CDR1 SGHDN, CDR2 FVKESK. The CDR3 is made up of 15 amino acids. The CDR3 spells CASSQIGTVSYEQYF. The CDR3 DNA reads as TGTGCCAGCAGCCAGATCGGGACAGTCTCCTACGAGCAGTACTTC.

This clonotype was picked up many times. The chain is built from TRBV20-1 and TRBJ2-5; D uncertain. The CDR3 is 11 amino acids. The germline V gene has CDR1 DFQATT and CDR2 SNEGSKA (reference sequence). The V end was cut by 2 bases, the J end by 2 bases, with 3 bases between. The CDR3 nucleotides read TGCAGTGCTAGATCACAAGAGACCCAGTACTTC. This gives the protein CSARSQETQYF.